This T cell receptor beta chain came from a study of cytomegalovirus exposure and HLA in healthy donors. Worth noting for this clone: Its target is unknown.

The CDR3 spans 13 residues. With 4 bases clipped from V and 4 bases from J, the junction kept 0 bases outside the gene matches. The germline V gene has CDR1 SGHAT and CDR2 FQNNGV. Regarding the study as a whole: Most TCR sequences were rare, but some public TCRs occurred in many donors.

Amplification used 60 Vbeta primers and 13 Jbeta primers. Clones were read by immunoSEQ multiplex PCR, and TCRdb kept only the in-frame ones, dropping some. The sample contains 150,000 to 160,000 clones, roughly 72% of which appear only once. Sequenced: PBMCs. This chain connects TRBV11-2 to TRBJ1-5, with 8 bases that match TRBD1. This receptor was obtained from a man aged 30-40 years in good health and CMV-seronegative. CDR3 protein: CASSWTGNQPQHF. Written as DNA, the CDR3 is TGTGCCAGCAGCTGGACAGGGAATCAGCCCCAGCATTTT. The full variable domain, with the rest looked up from reference TRBV11-2 and TRBJ1-5, is EAGVAQSPRYKIIEKRQSVAFWCNPISGHATLYWYQQILGQGPKLLIQFQNNGVVDDSQLPKDRFSAERLKGVDSTLKIQPAKLEDSAVYLCASSWTGNQPQHFGDGTRLSIL.